This T cell receptor (beta chain) was captured in a study of patients and donors after allogeneic stem cell transplantation. This clonotype showed up just a few times. This CDR3 has 14 residues. The V end was cut by 0 bases, the J end by 6 bases, with 9 bases between. The V gene's germline CDR1 is LNHNV and CDR2 YYDKDF (reference sequence). One entry per CDR3 protein results from TCRdb running MiXCR on the RT-PCR reads. This sample has over 400,000 distinct CDR3 sequences, with approximately 16% found just once. The source of this sequence is a human donor who was either an allogeneic HSCT recipient or a stem cell or donor lymphocyte infusion donor (not recorded which). It is not recorded whose cells these are; they may come from a transplant donor. The chain links TRBV15 to TRBJ2-1; tentatively, D is TRBD1 (5 bases). Sequenced sample: blood, either unsorted or a sorted T cell fraction (not recorded which). The CDR3 loop reads CATSRDGRVNEQFF. CDR3 in DNA: TGTGCCACCAGCAGAGATGGCAGGGTCAATGAGCAGTTCTTC.